This record looks at one TCR beta chain sequence and its context. The antigen remains unidentified. This sample stems from a study of shared clonotypes between healthy human individuals. General study findings and limits: The study sampled only blood, and tissue repertoires likely differ.

Authors' methods: Sequence data from immunoSEQ were junction-only and lacked quality scores; consequently, filtering differed. Some clones are missing from TCRdb's copy, which holds only in-frame ones; the method was immunoSEQ multiplex PCR. The V and J calls and clone size are taken from that table; D and trimming were inferred from the DNA. The sample shows about a million clones, 70% to 85% of them seen only once. Recent acute infections and vaccinations were absent in the healthy HIV-negative adult donors. Sequences were obtained from memory CD4+ T cells sorted from blood. The subset: CD45RA-negative fraction. The sequence was obtained from a man between 18 and 29 years old in good health.

CDR3 loop: CASSSHIGIIGNEQFF. CDR3 bases: TGTGCCAGCAGCTCTCATATCGGGATTATTGGCAATGAGCAGTTCTTC. This chain links TRBV9 with TRBJ2-1; a possible D gene is TRBD2 (5 bases). The germline V gene encodes CDR1 SGDLS and CDR2 YYNGEE. This CDR3 is 16 amino acids long. V shed 4 bases and J shed 6 bases, with 20 bases lying between them.